These 32 T cell receptor beta chains came from one sample sequenced in a study of T-cell reconstitution after alpha-beta-depleted transplantation in children. TCRbeta library preparation incorporated unique molecular identifiers. MiXCR was run by TCRdb on the PCR reads, yielding one entry per CDR3 protein. The sample yields tens of thousands of distinct CDR3 sequences, 4.9% seen once. The specimen was PBMCs, mostly from graft donor cells, collected 180 days after TCRalphabeta/CD19-depleted stem cell transplant. The receptors stem from a boy younger than two who had a stem cell transplant for acute myeloid leukemia, so the T cells may come from the graft donor.

This clonotype was counted many times. This chain joins TRBV6-1 and TRBJ1-3, with D unresolved. Germline V gives CDR1 MNHNS, CDR2 SASEGT. V lost 6 bases and J 2 bases, leaving 11 bases between the germline ends. The CDR3 spans 14 residues. The CDR3 region has the DNA TGTGCCAGCAGCAGTCCGGGGACTGGAAACACCATATATTTT. It is translated as CASSSPGTGNTIYF.

This clonotype was observed many times. This chain connects TRBV6-5 to TRBJ2-3; 12 bases agree with TRBD2. With V trimmed by 2 bases and J by 5 bases, 5 bases remained unmatched. The CDR3 spans 16 residues. The germline V gene encodes CDR1 MNHEY and CDR2 SVGAGI. CDR3: CASSYVTSGGKDTQYF. DNA for the CDR3: TGTGCCAGCAGTTACGTGACTAGCGGGGGCAAAGATACGCAGTATTTT.

This clonotype was seen a few times. The CDR3 here is CASSSDTETQYF. In nucleotides, the CDR3 is TGCGCCAGCAGCTCGGACACCGAGACCCAGTACTTC. This chain connects TRBV5-1 to TRBJ2-5; TRBD1 is a possible D gene (5 bases). The germline CDR1 and CDR2 sequences are SGHRS and YFSETQ. The CDR3 contains 12 residues. V lost 3 bases, J lost 5 bases, and 8 bases lay in between.

There are a few counts of this clonotype. Since a much larger clone is just one base distant, this may be a read error. The V gene is TRBV12-3 or TRBV12-4, the J gene TRBJ2-5; 11 positions agree with TRBD2. The CDR3 is 18 amino acids. The CDR3 DNA follows: TGTGCCTGCAGTTACCGTCCCCTAGCGGGGGGAACGGGGGAGACCCAGTACTTC. Amino acids: CACSYRPLAGGTGETQYF.

This clonotype was recorded many times. The chain joins TRBV20-1 to TRBJ1-4, with D unresolved. V lost 3 bases to trimming and J lost 11 bases, with 7 bases between them. The CDR3 consists of 10 residues. The germline V gene encodes CDR1 DFQATT and CDR2 SNEGSKA (reference sequence). The CDR3 DNA sequence: TGCAGTGCTAGGTCGAACAAACTGTTTTTT. Translation: CSARSNKLFF.

This clonotype was recorded at least ten times. The chain uses TRBV30 and TRBJ2-1, with 10 bases fitting TRBD2. The CDR3 has 16 amino acids. V shed 7 bases, J shed 2 bases, and the junction held 11 bases outside the gene matches. The germline gives CDR1 GTSNPN, CDR2 SVGIG (reference sequence). CDR3 DNA: TGTGCCTCCCACCCAAATAGCGGGGGGCCCTACAATGAGCAGTTCTTC. It is translated as CASHPNSGGPYNEQFF.

This clonotype was found many times. CDR3 nucleotides: TGTGCCAGTAGTATCCGACAGGGCAGGAATCAGCCCCAGCATTTT. Translating gives CASSIRQGRNQPQHF. The J gene is TRBJ1-5, the V gene TRBV19; the match to TRBD1 covers 7 bases. The germline V gene has CDR1 LNHDA and CDR2 SQIVND (reference sequence). CDR3 length: 15 residues. V was clipped by 3 bases and J by 4 bases; unmatched bases: 6. The full variable domain, rest sourced from reference TRBV19 and TRBJ1-5, is DGGITQSPKYLFRKEGQNVTLSCEQNLNHDAMYWYRQDPGQGLRLIYYSQIVNDFQKGDIAEGYSVSREKKESFPLTVTSAQKNPTAFYLCASSIRQGRNQPQHFGDGTRLSIL.

Many counts were recorded for this clonotype. The rearrangement joins TRBV12-3 or TRBV12-4 to TRBJ1-2; 7 bases fit TRBD1. The J segment lost 7 bases and the V segment lost 3 bases, leaving 11 bases of the junction unmatched. The CDR3 runs to 15 residues. The CDR3 DNA is TGTGCCAGCAGTTTGGGAGGAGGGGGCGCGTCTGGCTACACCTTC. Encoded protein: CASSLGGGGASGYTF.

The rearrangement joins TRBV9 to TRBJ2-3; tentative D call: TRBD2 (7 bases). Germline V lookup: CDR1 SGDLS, CDR2 YYNGEE. With 4 bases removed from V and 2 bases from J, the gap between germline ends came to 20 bases. This CDR3 has 17 amino acids. CDR3 coding DNA: TGTGCCAGCAGCTCGGCTGGGGGGGGGGGCCTCACAGATACGCAGTATTTT. As protein: CASSSAGGGGLTDTQYF.

This clonotype was detected many times. J is TRBJ1-2 and V is TRBV7-9; TRBD1 matches at 9 bases. This CDR3 spans 14 amino acids. CDR1 is SEHNR, CDR2 FQNEAQ, per germline (reference sequence). The V and J ends lost 5 bases and 6 bases, in that order; junction bases with no gene match: 7. In DNA, the CDR3 is TGTGCCAGCAGCCCCCGACAGGGGGTAGATGGCTACACCTTC. It is translated as CASSPRQGVDGYTF.

In this sample, this clonotype turned up many times. This rearrangement joins TRBV12-3 or TRBV12-4 to TRBJ1-1; D is uncertain. Trimming pared 2 bases from V and 3 bases from J, leaving 13 bases between. The CDR3 length is 15 residues. CDR3 in amino acids: CASSLSLSPHTEAFF. The CDR3 DNA reads as TGTGCCAGCAGTTTATCCCTTTCTCCCCACACTGAAGCTTTCTTT.

This clonotype was seen repeatedly, ten times or more. The gene calls are TRBV30 and TRBJ1-6, with no clear D. The V end lost 4 bases, the J end lost 6 bases, and 13 bases lay between the germline ends. CDR3 length: 14 amino acids. CDR1 and CDR2 from the germline V gene are GTSNPN and SVGIG (reference sequence). This CDR3 is CAWISEAPNSPLHF. The CDR3 nucleotides are TGTGCCTGGATCTCAGAGGCTCCTAATTCACCCCTCCACTTT.

This clonotype has a count of ten or more. The chain joins TRBV25-1 to TRBJ1-1, with a weak D call TRBD1 (6 bases). Trimming stripped 8 bases from V and 5 bases from J, with 15 bases between. The CDR3 length is 13 residues. The V gene's germline CDR1 is MGHDK and CDR2 SYGVNS. The chain's CDR3 is CASVPGGGTEAFF. The CDR3 DNA reads TGTGCCAGCGTACCTGGGGGCGGGACTGAAGCTTTCTTT.

This clonotype was recorded at least ten times. This rearrangement joins TRBV24-1 to TRBJ2-1, with 7 positions matching TRBD2. V trimming: 1 base; J trimming: 6 bases; junction bases outside the gene matches: 8. CDR1 KGHDR and CDR2 SFDVKD come from the germline V gene. The CDR3 is 16 amino acids. As DNA, the CDR3 is TGTGCCACCAGTGATTTTGGGCTAGCGGCCAGCAATGAGCAGTTCTTC. Protein sequence: CATSDFGLAASNEQFF.

This clonotype was seen many times. The chain links TRBV4-1 to TRBJ2-4, with 7 nucleotides matching TRBD1. This CDR3 has 15 amino acids. Trimming cost V 3 bases and J 5 bases; bases outside gene matches: 7. In germline, CDR1 is MGHRA, CDR2 YSYEKL. The CDR3 sequence is CASSHPGTAQNIQYF. As DNA, the CDR3 is TGCGCCAGCAGCCACCCCGGGACAGCTCAAAACATTCAGTACTTC.

This clonotype was detected ten times or more. This sequence joins TRBV4-1 and TRBJ2-5, with 13 bases that match TRBD2. The ends lost 4 bases at V and 1 base at J; junction bases unmatched: 3. The CDR3 spans 16 residues. Germline-derived CDR1 and CDR2 are MGHRA and YSYEKL. CDR3 nucleotides: TGCGCCAGCAGCCCCTGGACTAGCGGGGGCCAAGAGACCCAGTACTTC. Translation gives CASSPWTSGGQETQYF.

This clonotype was seen at least ten times. This rearrangement joins TRBV6-2 or TRBV6-3 to TRBJ2-7, with D maybe TRBD1 (5 bases). The germline V gene has CDR1 MNHEY and CDR2 SVGEGT. V lost 7 bases and J lost 0, with 16 bases in between. CDR3 length equals 15 residues. The CDR3 region is CASTTPKTASYEQYF. In DNA form, the CDR3 reads TGTGCCAGCACCACCCCTAAGACAGCCTCCTACGAGCAGTACTTC.

The rearrangement joins TRBV3-1 to TRBJ1-6; possible D gene TRBD1, 6 bases. The CDR3 length is 14 residues. The ends were cut back, 2 bases at V and 7 bases at J, with 9 bases in the middle. The V gene's germline CDR1 is LGHDT and CDR2 YNNKEL (reference sequence). The CDR3 DNA follows: TGTGCCAGCAGCCAACAGGGGAGCAATTCACCCCTCCACTTT. This translates into CASSQQGSNSPLHF.

This clonotype was picked up many times. The gene calls are TRBV18 and TRBJ2-5, with D hard to call. In germline, CDR1 is KGHSH, CDR2 LQKENI. The germline V and J ends were trimmed by 4 bases and 0 bases, with 9 bases remaining between them. CDR3 length: 14 residues. In DNA form, the CDR3 reads TGTGCCAGCTCACAGGCCCGATACCAAGAGACCCAGTACTTC. It specifies CASSQARYQETQYF.

This clonotype was seen repeatedly, ten times or more. The chain joins TRBV12-3 or TRBV12-4 to TRBJ2-2; D could derive from TRBD1 or TRBD2 (5 bases each). V was shortened by 7 bases and J by 5 bases, with 17 bases between the two germline ends. CDR3 size: 15 residues. CDR3 coding DNA: TGTGCCAGCACCCTGGGGCTAGCTCTTACCGGGGAGCTGTTTTTT. Amino acid sequence: CASTLGLALTGELFF.

This clonotype was seen ten or more times. The chain joins TRBV25-1 to TRBJ1-4; TRBD1 agrees at 7 bases. This CDR3 has 17 amino acids. Losses at the gene ends were 2 bases for V and 3 bases for J; bases not matched to a gene: 9. Germline CDR1 reads MGHDK; CDR2 reads SYGVNS. Written as DNA, the CDR3 is TGTGCCAGCAGTGAACCCCGGACAGGAAGCCCTAATGAAAAACTGTTTTTT. Its protein product is CASSEPRTGSPNEKLFF.

This clonotype was detected ten times or more. J is TRBJ2-1 and V is TRBV6-5, with D perhaps matching TRBD2 (5 bases). There are 15 residues in the CDR3. Germline V gives CDR1 MNHEY, CDR2 SVGAGI. V was shortened by 2 bases and J by 6 bases, with 14 bases between the two germline ends. CDR3 protein: CASSYLPGMGNEQFF. DNA of the CDR3: TGTGCCAGCAGTTACCTCCCCGGGATGGGCAATGAGCAGTTCTTC.

This clonotype was counted ten times or more. The chain recombines TRBV12-3 or TRBV12-4 with TRBJ1-2; the D gene is possibly TRBD1 (6 bases). The CDR3 spans 17 residues. The V end was cut by 2 bases, the J end by 4 bases, with 20 bases between. CDR3 coding DNA: TGTGCCAGCAGTTTAAAATTGGGGGGGGCGCGGGCCTATGGCTACACCTTC. Its translation: CASSLKLGGARAYGYTF.

This clonotype appeared many times. The V and J genes are TRBV20-1 and TRBJ1-6; possible D gene TRBD1, 5 bases. The V end was cut by 0 bases, the J end by 7 bases, with 22 bases between. There are 18 residues in the CDR3. The germline CDR1 and CDR2 sequences are DFQATT and SNEGSKA (reference sequence). CDR3 in amino acids: CSARDQTRSRGENSPLHF. The CDR3 DNA is TGCAGTGCTAGAGATCAGACCCGTAGTCGGGGGGAGAATTCACCCCTCCACTTT.

The chain joins TRBV7-8 to TRBJ2-5, with D perhaps matching TRBD1 (6 bases). CDR1 is SGHVS, CDR2 FQNEAQ, per germline. V lost 8 bases and J lost 3, with 16 bases in between. This CDR3 has 14 residues. CDR3 in amino acids: CASYTGSSKETQYF. As DNA, the CDR3 is TGTGCCAGCTACACAGGGTCTTCCAAAGAGACCCAGTACTTC.

This clonotype was seen at least ten times. The rearrangement joins TRBV12-3 or TRBV12-4 to TRBJ2-2, with TRBD1 identical over 10 bases. There are 15 residues in the CDR3. With 8 bases clipped from V and 3 bases from J, the junction kept 6 bases outside the gene matches. The CDR3 nucleotides are TGTGCCAGCCGAAGGGACAGGGGTGACACCGGGGAGCTGTTTTTT. Translating gives CASRRDRGDTGELFF.

This clonotype was counted at least ten times. V is TRBV12-3 or TRBV12-4 and J is TRBJ1-4; D uncertain. The CDR3 is made up of 14 amino acids. Trimming took off 2 bases at V and 4 bases at J, with 8 bases between the two ends. CDR3 in DNA: TGTGCCAGCAGTTTACGTCAGTTTAATGAAAAACTGTTTTTT. Amino acid sequence: CASSLRQFNEKLFF.

Ten or more counts support this clonotype. The V gene is TRBV6-2 or TRBV6-3, the J gene TRBJ2-7, with a weak D call TRBD1 (6 bases). The CDR3 is made up of 13 amino acids. The V gene lost 4 bases and the J gene lost 5 bases, with 12 bases spanning the gap. CDR1 and CDR2 from the germline V gene are MNHEY and SVGEGT. CDR3 in amino acids: CASSFPQGHEQYV. For the CDR3, the DNA is TGTGCCAGCAGTTTCCCCCAGGGGCACGAGCAGTACGTC.

At least ten counts were recorded for this clonotype. The gene calls are TRBV7-2 and TRBJ2-3, with TRBD2 matching 16 bases. The J segment lost 4 bases and the V segment lost 0 bases, leaving 4 bases of the junction unmatched. Germline CDR1 is SGHTA and CDR2 is FQGNSA. The CDR3 contains 18 residues. The CDR3 DNA sequence: TGTGCCAGCAGCTTAGCTGGGACTAGCGGGGGGGCCGCAGATACGCAGTATTTT. The encoded protein is CASSLAGTSGGAADTQYF.

This clonotype was seen ten or more times. The chain recombines TRBV7-2 with TRBJ2-3; TRBD2 matches 8 bases. Germline V lookup: CDR1 SGHTA, CDR2 FQGNSA. V trimming: 8 bases; J trimming: 3 bases; junction bases outside the gene matches: 10. The CDR3 totals 15 residues. The CDR3 is CASGISGVNTDTQYF. The CDR3 nucleotides read TGTGCCAGCGGGATTAGCGGGGTAAATACAGATACGCAGTATTTT.

This clonotype showed up many times. The chain combines TRBV11-2 with TRBJ2-1; no clear D gene. The CDR3 length is 12 residues. V lost 5 bases to trimming and J lost 4 bases, with 6 bases between them. Germline V lookup: CDR1 SGHAT, CDR2 FQNNGV. CDR3 bases: TGTGCCAGCAGCCATACGTACAATGAGCAGTTCTTC. It yields the protein CASSHTYNEQFF.

This clonotype was detected many times. The CDR3 nucleotides are TGTGCCAGCTCAGTCCGACAGGGGGACACTGAAGCTTTCTTT. Its protein is CASSVRQGDTEAFF. The chain joins TRBV18 to TRBJ1-1; 9 bases align to TRBD1. The CDR3 is 14 residues long. J lost 3 bases, V lost 5 bases, and 4 bases had no gene match. Germline values: CDR1 KGHSH, CDR2 LQKENI. Complete variable domain (other parts from reference TRBV18 and TRBJ1-1): NAGVMQNPRHLVRRRGQEARLRCSPMKGHSHVYWYRQLPEEGLKFMVYLQKENIIDESGMPKERFSAEFPKEGPSILRIQQVVRGDSAAYFCASSVRQGDTEAFFGQGTRLTVV.